The clone carrying this T cell receptor beta chain was recorded at least ten times. Antigen unknown. The data belong to a study of T cells in Graves' hyperthyroidism and ophthalmopathy. Study findings and constraints: In blood, most of the thyroid clonotypes expanded above 0.001 were also present. Model predictions of ophthalmopathy came a median around 6.5 months before onset.

Exclusion of patients followed from uncontrolled infection, other autoimmune disease, pregnancy or lactation. Based on clinical symptoms, serum thyroxine and TRAb, thyroid ultrasound and orbital computed tomography, diagnoses were reached. This CDR3 contains 15 residues. Per germline, CDR1 SEHNR and CDR2 FQNEAQ (reference sequence). V shed 5 bases and J shed 8 bases, with 21 bases lying between them. Amplification yielded TCR beta CDR3 regions, with RNA transcripts as the source. With the HTBI primer set, the TCR CDR3 went through a first round of RT-PCR. TCRdb re-called the multiplex PCR reads with MiXCR, one entry per CDR3 protein. This table holds about 700,000 distinct CDR3 sequences, less than 45% found once.

The receptor was isolated from an adult man with Graves' disease, either hyperthyroidism or ophthalmopathy (not recorded which). Source material: peripheral blood or thyroid tissue (not recorded which). The chain couples TRBV7-9 to TRBJ1-2, with D hard to call. CDR3 nucleotides: TGTGCCAGCAGCCCTCGATCTGGGCGGGGAGGCGGCTACACCTTC. As protein: CASSPRSGRGGGYTF.